These 22 T cell receptor beta chains originate from one sample sequenced in a study of T-cell memory formation after mild COVID-19. In TCRdb, the 5' RACE reads were re-called with MiXCR into one record per CDR3 protein. The data contain hundreds of thousands of distinct CDR3 sequences, roughly 15% of them singletons. The sample consisted of PBMCs or a T cell subset sorted from them (not recorded which). Receptor source: a man aged 18 to 29 who had mild COVID-19 (a few samples of this study predate the infection). Cell type and time point are not known.

This clonotype was observed a few times. The chain employs TRBV12-3 or TRBV12-4 and TRBJ1-2, with TRBD1 identical over 8 bases. This CDR3 is 16 amino acids long. The trim removed 2 bases at V and 4 bases at J, leaving 9 bases unmatched. This chain's CDR3 is CASSLRNRGVGYGYTF. The CDR3 coding sequence is TGTGCCAGCAGTTTACGTAACAGGGGGGTTGGCTATGGCTACACCTTC.

This chain connects TRBV5-1 to TRBJ2-2; tentatively, D is TRBD1 (6 bases). The CDR3 consists of 15 residues. V gave up 0 bases and J gave up 7 bases, with 13 bases separating them. The germline V gene encodes CDR1 SGHRS and CDR2 YFSETQ. The CDR3 coding sequence is TGCGCCAGCAGCTTGGCGGCAGAGGGGGACGGGGAGCTGTTTTTT. Translating gives CASSLAAEGDGELFF.

This clonotype was observed a handful of times. V usage is TRBV28 and J usage is TRBJ1-1; D is undetermined. The V end was cut by 0 bases, the J end by 7 bases, with 6 bases between. Germline V gene sequence: CDR1 MDHEN, CDR2 SYDVKM. CDR3 length equals 12 residues. CDR3 residues: CASSLWSSEAFF. The CDR3 bases are TGTGCCAGCAGTTTATGGTCCAGTGAAGCTTTCTTT. Together with reference TRBV28 and TRBJ1-1, the CDR3 gives the full variable domain: DVKVTQSSRYLVKRTGEKVFLECVQDMDHENMFWYRQDPGLGLRLIYFSYDVKMKEKGDIPEGYSVSREKKERFSLILESASTNQTSMYLCASSLWSSEAFFGQGTRLTVV.

The rearrangement links TRBV7-2 to TRBJ2-2; D possibly uses TRBD1 or TRBD2 (5 bases each). CDR1 is SGHTA and CDR2 is FQGNSA in the germline V gene. This CDR3 is built from 14 residues. Trimming shortened V by 3 bases and J by 13 bases, and 18 bases separated the two germline ends. CDR3 coding DNA: TGTGCCAGCAGCTTGGAAAGCGGACAACGAGGGCTGTTTTTT. Translating it yields CASSLESGQRGLFF.

In its sample, this clonotype was seen a few times. The rearrangement uses TRBV7-9 and TRBJ2-2, with TRBD1 matching over 9 bases. Germline V gene data show CDR1 as SEHNR and CDR2 as FQNEAQ (reference sequence). The CDR3 length is 14 residues. The V segment lost 5 bases and the J segment 7 bases; nucleotides outside the gene matches: 5. CDR3 sequence (DNA): TGTGCCAGCAGCCCGACAGGGGGAGTCGGGGAGCTGTTTTTT. Amino acids: CASSPTGGVGELFF.

The genes are TRBV18 and TRBJ1-2; D uncertain. The length of the CDR3 is 14 residues. CDR1 is KGHSH, CDR2 LQKENI, per germline. V lost 2 bases and J 3 bases, leaving 10 bases between the germline ends. CDR3 coding DNA: TGTGCCAGCTCACCAAATTCGGGAGACTATGGCTACACCTTC. This codes for CASSPNSGDYGYTF.

This clonotype was seen ten or more times. The chain has TRBV6-5 and TRBJ2-7; no definite D call. CDR3 size: 13 residues. Trimming shortened V by 0 bases and J by 6 bases, and 9 bases separated the two germline ends. CDR1 MNHEY and CDR2 SVGAGI come from the germline V gene. Here the CDR3 DNA reads TGTGCCAGCAGTTACTCGGAGTCGGGCGAGCAGTACTTC. This encodes CASSYSESGEQYF.

A few counts support this clonotype. This chain connects TRBV10-3 to TRBJ1-3, with D possibly matching TRBD1 (6 bases). The CDR3 is 14 residues long. V was trimmed by 6 bases and J by 4 bases, leaving 13 bases between them. Germline V gives CDR1 ENHRY, CDR2 SYGVKD. The CDR3 bases are TGTGCCATCAGCCCCAGGACAGCGGGAAACACCATATATTTT. Encoded protein: CAISPRTAGNTIYF.

The CDR3 loop is CASSDEGKETQYF. In DNA form, the CDR3 reads TGTGCCAGCAGTGACGAGGGCAAAGAGACCCAGTACTTC. The rearrangement joins TRBV2 to TRBJ2-5; a weak D match, TRBD2 (5 bases). V was pared by 3 bases and J by 3 bases, with 8 bases between. Germline assignment: CDR1 SNHLY and CDR2 FYNNEI. The CDR3 covers 13 residues.

The J gene is TRBJ2-3, the V gene TRBV10-3, with TRBD2 matching 11 bases. Trimming at V came to 4 bases and at J to 4 bases, leaving 10 bases not matched to a gene. The CDR3 loop spans 17 amino acids. Germline lookup yields CDR1 ENHRY and CDR2 SYGVKD. The CDR3 region has the DNA TGTGCCATCAGTGGACTAGCGGGGCACCTCACCCCAGATACGCAGTATTTT. Translated: CAISGLAGHLTPDTQYF.

J is TRBJ2-7 and V is TRBV29-1; 8 nucleotides match TRBD1. The V and J ends lost 3 bases and 2 bases, in that order; junction bases with no gene match: 3. This CDR3 comprises 13 residues. Per the germline V gene, CDR1 is SQVTM and CDR2 is ANQGSEA. DNA for the CDR3: TGCAGCGTTGACCAGACAGGGGCCTACGAGCAGTACGTC. This gives the protein CSVDQTGAYEQYV.

The rearrangement joins TRBV28 to TRBJ1-2; 8 positions match TRBD1. This CDR3 is built from 13 residues. J was trimmed by 8 bases and V by 5 bases; bases with no gene match: 7. Germline V gene sequence: CDR1 MDHEN, CDR2 SYDVKM. In DNA, the CDR3 is TGTGCCAGCAGTCAGCAGGGGGCTGGGGGCTACACCTTC. As protein: CASSQQGAGGYTF.

Many counts were recorded for this clonotype. V and J are TRBV5-1 and TRBJ2-7; D remains unclear. Trimming stripped 4 bases from V and 0 bases from J, with 8 bases between. Germline CDR1 is SGHRS and CDR2 is YFSETQ. The CDR3 extends over 13 amino acids. Here the CDR3 DNA reads TGCGCCAGCAGCCCCCAAAACTCCTACGAGCAGTACTTC. Protein sequence: CASSPQNSYEQYF.

There are a few counts of this clonotype. The chain recombines TRBV4-2 with TRBJ2-2; 10 bases agree with TRBD2. The CDR3 contains 17 residues. V shed 0 bases, J shed 5 bases, and the junction held 6 bases outside the gene matches. Germline assignment: CDR1 LGHNA and CDR2 YNFKEQ. This CDR3 is CASSQEGLAGETGELFF. CDR3 DNA: TGTGCCAGCAGCCAAGAAGGCCTAGCGGGAGAAACCGGGGAGCTGTTTTTT.

Many counts were recorded for this clonotype. The genes are TRBV6-2 or TRBV6-3 and TRBJ2-1; TRBD2 matches 7 bases. Per germline, CDR1 MNHEY and CDR2 SVGEGT. The CDR3 spans 9 residues. V shed 8 bases, J shed 13 bases, and the junction held 2 bases outside the gene matches. CDR3 sequence reads: CASGRGQFF. Written as DNA, the CDR3 is TGTGCCAGCGGGAGGGGACAGTTCTTC.

The sample holds a few counts of this clonotype. The CDR3 region has the DNA TGTGCCAGCAGACTACAGGGATTTGATGGCTACACCTTC. This translates into CASRLQGFDGYTF. The chain couples TRBV12-3 or TRBV12-4 to TRBJ1-2; TRBD1 might be the D (6 bases). With 6 bases removed from V and 6 bases from J, the gap between germline ends came to 14 bases. The CDR3 length is 13 residues.

This clonotype was counted ten times or more. The chain has TRBV12-3 or TRBV12-4 and TRBJ2-3; D tentatively reads TRBD1 or TRBD2 (6 bases each). Trimming took 3 bases from V and 12 from J, leaving 22 bases between them. This CDR3 is built from 15 residues. CDR3 sequence reads: CASSLASQGRGIQYF. The CDR3 DNA follows: TGTGCCAGCAGTTTGGCCTCCCAGGGGCGGGGTATTCAGTATTTT.

V and J are TRBV9 and TRBJ1-1; 7 nucleotides match TRBD1. Germline values: CDR1 SGDLS, CDR2 YYNGEE. After removal of 2 bases from V and 1 base from J, the junction contained 8 bases not matched to a gene. This CDR3 has 16 amino acids. The CDR3 sequence is CASSVGSGTANTEAFF. The DNA for the CDR3 is TGTGCCAGCAGCGTGGGATCCGGGACAGCGAACACTGAAGCTTTCTTT.

The chain recombines TRBV6-5 with TRBJ2-7; the D gene is possibly TRBD1 (5 bases). CDR1 is MNHEY and CDR2 is SVGAGI in the germline V gene. The CDR3 has 15 residues. Trimming removed 6 bases from V and 1 base from J, with 16 bases in between. The CDR3 DNA reads TGTGCCAGCAGCCAGATGACAGTGAGATCCTACGAGCAGTACTTC. It codes for CASSQMTVRSYEQYF.

The V gene is TRBV20-1, the J gene TRBJ1-2; 8 bases are a match to TRBD1. This CDR3 region has 21 residues. Trimming took 3 bases from V and 5 from J; bases not matched to a gene: 29. The germline gives CDR1 DFQATT, CDR2 SNEGSKA (reference sequence). The CDR3 loop is CSARPKPSGTGAYVTGYGYTF. DNA for the CDR3: TGCAGTGCTAGGCCCAAGCCTTCCGGGACAGGAGCCTATGTAACGGGGTATGGCTACACCTTC.

This clonotype appeared a few times. The chain links TRBV12-3 or TRBV12-4 to TRBJ2-5; D perhaps matches TRBD1 (6 bases). V was shortened by 6 bases and J by 5 bases, with 19 bases between the two germline ends. This CDR3 has 15 residues. The CDR3 DNA reads as TGTGCCAGCAGGACCGAAATGGACAGTCCGGAGACCCAGTACTTC. This gives the protein CASRTEMDSPETQYF.

This clonotype turned up a few times. The chain couples TRBV5-3 to TRBJ2-7; no firm D call. TRBV5-3 is an ORF; its function is uncertain. The CDR3 covers 15 residues. V was shortened by 4 bases and J by 1 base, with 15 bases between the two germline ends. The CDR3 loop reads CARSPRPSKSYEQYV. The DNA of the CDR3 is TGTGCCAGAAGCCCCCGGCCCTCTAAATCCTACGAGCAGTACGTC.